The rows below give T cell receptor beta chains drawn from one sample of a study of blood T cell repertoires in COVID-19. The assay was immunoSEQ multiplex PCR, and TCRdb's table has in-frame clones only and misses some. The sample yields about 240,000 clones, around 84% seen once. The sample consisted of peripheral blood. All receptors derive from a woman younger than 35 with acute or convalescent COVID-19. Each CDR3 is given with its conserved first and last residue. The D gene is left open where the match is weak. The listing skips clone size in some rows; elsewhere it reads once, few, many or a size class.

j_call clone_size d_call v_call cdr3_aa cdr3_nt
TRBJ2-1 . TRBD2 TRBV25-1 CKCGYTSGIFLNEQFF TGTAAATGTGGGTATACGAGCGGGATCTTTCTCAATGAGCAGTTCTTC
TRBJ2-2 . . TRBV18 CASSFQGSGNTGELFF TGTGCCAGCTCATTCCAGGGGTCGGGGAACACCGGGGAGCTGTTTTTT
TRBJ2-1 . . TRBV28 CASSPNGGGLYNEQFF TGTGCCAGCAGTCCTAACGGGGGTGGTCTTTACAATGAGCAGTTCTTC
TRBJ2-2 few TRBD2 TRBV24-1 CATSDSIAGTNTGELFF TGTGCCACCAGTGATTCGATAGCGGGAACGAACACCGGGGAGCTGTTTTTT
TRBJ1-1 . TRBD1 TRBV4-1 CASSHQQGAQGTEAFF TGCGCCAGCAGCCACCAGCAGGGGGCTCAGGGCACTGAAGCTTTCTTT
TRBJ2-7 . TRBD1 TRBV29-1 CSVDFVGTGYEQYF TGCAGCGTTGATTTTGTAGGGACAGGCTACGAGCAGTACTTC
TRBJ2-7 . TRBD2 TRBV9 CASSVGSGTSGYEQYF TGTGCCAGCAGCGTAGGCTCGGGGACTAGCGGTTACGAGCAGTACTTC
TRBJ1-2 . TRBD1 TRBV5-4 CASSPGTGELGYGYTF TGTGCCAGCAGCCCGGGGACAGGGGAATTAGGGTATGGCTACACCTTC
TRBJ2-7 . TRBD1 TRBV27 CASSLSGGSYEQYF TGTGCCAGCAGTTTGTCAGGGGGCAGCTACGAGCAGTACTTC
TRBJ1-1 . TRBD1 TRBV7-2 CASSPQTGGQGLNTEAFF TGTGCCAGCAGCCCTCAAACGGGGGGACAGGGTTTGAACACTGAAGCTTTCTTT
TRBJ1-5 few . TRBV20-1 CSAGAGGPQHF TGCAGTGCGGGGGCCGGTGGGCCCCAGCATTTT
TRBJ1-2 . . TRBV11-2 CASSLGGSYGYTF TGTGCCAGCAGCTTAGGAGGATCCTATGGCTACACCTTC
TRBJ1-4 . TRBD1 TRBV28 CASTAIWTGGNEKLFF TGTGCCAGCACCGCCATATGGACAGGGGGAAATGAAAAACTGTTTTTT
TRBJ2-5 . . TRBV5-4 CASSWGLLGETQYF TGTGCCAGCAGCTGGGGACTCTTGGGAGAGACCCAGTACTTC
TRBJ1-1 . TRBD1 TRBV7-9 CASSGTGGTEAFF TGTGCCAGCAGCGGGACAGGAGGGACTGAAGCTTTCTTT
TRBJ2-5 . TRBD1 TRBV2 CASSAGQGGFETQYF TGTGCCAGCAGTGCGGGACAGGGAGGTTTCGAGACCCAGTACTTC
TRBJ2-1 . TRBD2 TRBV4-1 CASSQERLAGLGQFF TGCGCCAGCAGCCAAGAACGACTAGCGGGTCTAGGGCAGTTCTTC
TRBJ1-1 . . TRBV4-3 CASSQEGGITEAFF TGCGCCAGCAGCCAAGAGGGGGGAATCACTGAAGCTTTCTTT
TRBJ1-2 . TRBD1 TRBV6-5 CASREGQGAVGYTF TGTGCCAGCAGGGAGGGACAGGGGGCTGTTGGCTACACCTTC
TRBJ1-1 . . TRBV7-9 CATPGNTEAFF TGTGCCACCCCAGGGAACACTGAAGCTTTCTTT
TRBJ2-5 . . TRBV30 CAYGTYQETQYF TGTGCCTACGGGACTTATCAAGAGACCCAGTACTTC
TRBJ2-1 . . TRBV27 CASSFAGTYNEQFF TGTGCCAGCAGTTTTGCGGGAACCTACAATGAGCAGTTCTTC